One and the same sample provided the 7 T cell receptor beta chains below, sequenced in a study of blood T cell repertoires in COVID-19. TCRdb keeps only in-frame clones here, not all; method: immunoSEQ multiplex PCR. The table lists roughly 200,000 clones, around 87% of them singletons. The sample was peripheral blood. These TCRs come from a woman aged 45-65 years with COVID-19, enrolled during active disease.

V is TRBV20-1 and J is TRBJ2-1, with D hard to call. The V and J ends lost 5 bases and 8 bases respectively, with 7 bases between them. From germline, CDR1 is DFQATT and CDR2 SNEGSKA (reference sequence). The CDR3 extends over 10 amino acids. The CDR3 region has the DNA TGCAGTGCTTATATTTATGAGCAGTTCTTC. Residues: CSAYIYEQFF.

For the CDR3, the DNA is TGTGCCAGCAGTTTAAAATTAGCGAGCTCTGGAAACACCATATATTTT. This encodes CASSLKLASSGNTIYF. This sequence joins TRBV28 and TRBJ1-3; no clear D. Germline V gene sequence: CDR1 MDHEN, CDR2 SYDVKM. The V end was cut by 2 bases, the J end by 0 bases, with 11 bases between. The CDR3 has 16 residues.

Only one count was recorded for this clone. This chain links TRBV30 with TRBJ1-2, with 9 nucleotides matching TRBD1. CDR3 length equals 12 residues. Looked up from germline, CDR1 is GTSNPN and CDR2 is SVGIG (reference sequence). V lost 8 bases to trimming and J lost 2 bases; unmatched junction nucleotides: 3. CDR3 sequence reads: CARQGENYGYTF. Here the CDR3 DNA reads TGTGCCCGACAGGGGGAAAACTATGGCTACACCTTC. Drawing the rest from reference TRBV30 and TRBJ1-2, the complete variable domain is SQTIHQWPATLVQPVGSPLSLECTVEGTSNPNLYWYRQAAGRGLQLLFYSVGIGQISSEVPQNLSASRPQDRQFILSSKKLLLSDSGFYLCARQGENYGYTFGSGTRLTVV.

The rearrangement joins TRBV7-6 to TRBJ1-3; TRBD1 is a possible D gene (6 bases). Germline loops: CDR1 SGHVS, CDR2 FNYEAQ. V was pared by 5 bases and J by 0 bases, with 14 bases between. The CDR3 has 16 amino acids. CDR3 nucleotide sequence: TGTGCCAGCAGCACCCCGGGACATAACTCTGGAAACACCATATATTTT. Amino acids: CASSTPGHNSGNTIYF.

The CDR3 is CAIGGTSTDTQYF. DNA for the CDR3: TGTGCCATCGGGGGGACTAGCACAGATACGCAGTATTTT. This chain joins TRBV10-3 and TRBJ2-3, with D perhaps TRBD2 (6 bases). Germline CDR1 reads ENHRY; CDR2 reads SYGVKD. Trimming stripped 8 bases from V and 0 bases from J, with 9 bases between. The CDR3 runs 13 residues.

This chain joins TRBV19 and TRBJ2-7; a weak D match, TRBD2 (5 bases). V dropped 7 bases and J dropped 6 bases, with 16 bases sitting between them. Per the germline V gene, CDR1 is LNHDA and CDR2 is SQIVND (reference sequence). This CDR3 is built from 13 residues. CDR3 nucleotides: TGTGCCAGTACCTCGGGGTGGACGGGCGAGCAGTACTTC. It yields the protein CASTSGWTGEQYF. The full variable domain, in which reference TRBV19 and TRBJ2-7 provide the parts outside the CDR3, is DGGITQSPKYLFRKEGQNVTLSCEQNLNHDAMYWYRQDPGQGLRLIYYSQIVNDFQKGDIAEGYSVSREKKESFPLTVTSAQKNPTAFYLCASTSGWTGEQYFGPGTRLTVT.

With respect to this clone: This CDR3 is also generated by other DNA sequences in the sample. This chain connects TRBV11-2 to TRBJ1-3; D gene ambiguous. Trimming removed 1 base from V and 2 bases from J, with 6 bases in between. The CDR3 runs to 14 residues. CDR1 SGHAT and CDR2 FQNNGV come from the germline V gene. As DNA, the CDR3 is TGTGCCAGCAGCTTAGGCCTACCTGGAAACACCATATATTTT. It specifies CASSLGLPGNTIYF.